These 29 T cell receptor beta chains were all obtained from the same sample, sequenced in a study of T cells after posttransplantation cyclophosphamide. A marrow graft followed busulfan-fludarabine conditioning, with cyclophosphamide on days +3 and +4. The assay was immunoSEQ multiplex PCR, and TCRdb's table has in-frame clones only and misses some. Of about 2,600 clones listed, around 62% are singletons. Sequencing was performed on PBMCs, taken 30 days after allogeneic stem cell transplant with posttransplant cyclophosphamide. Receptor source: a female patient aged 50 to 60 who received an allogeneic stem cell transplant from a related donor, was CMV-positive, and had no GVHD. Certain T cells may be donor cells from the graft.

About this clone: The germline gene is not matched at one end of the junction; a read error may be the cause. The rearrangement links TRBV7-6 to TRBJ2-1; 7 positions match TRBD2. Germline V gives CDR1 SGHVS, CDR2 FNYEAQ. CDR3 length: 11 amino acids. The DNA of the CDR3 is TGTGCCAGCAGCTTAAGCGGGGCCTCCGTCTTC. Protein product: CASSLSGASVF.

The rearrangement joins TRBV6-1 to TRBJ1-1; TRBD1 matches at 10 bases. The germline CDR1 and CDR2 sequences are MNHNS and SASEGT. This CDR3 is 13 amino acids long. The trim removed 5 bases at V and 4 bases at J, leaving 1 base unmatched. The CDR3 DNA reads TGTGCCAGCAGTAGGGACAGGGGCACTGAAGCTTTCTTT. This translates into CASSRDRGTEAFF.

The V and J genes are TRBV5-8 and TRBJ1-2, with D perhaps TRBD1 (5 bases). CDR1 and CDR2 (germline): SGHTS, YDEGEE. Trimming pared 6 bases from V and 1 base from J, leaving 13 bases between. The CDR3 is 14 amino acids. The CDR3 protein is CASTQTASNYGYTF. The DNA for the CDR3 is TGTGCCAGCACCCAGACAGCTAGTAACTATGGCTACACCTTC.

The gene calls are TRBV18 and TRBJ1-3, with 9 bases aligning to TRBD1. After removal of 6 bases from V and 1 base from J, the junction contained 7 bases not matched to a gene. The CDR3 runs to 16 residues. Germline CDR1 KGHSH, CDR2 LQKENI. The CDR3: CASSPDRGISGNTIYF. In nucleotides, the CDR3 is TGTGCCAGCTCGCCGGACAGGGGAATTTCTGGAAACACCATATATTTT.

The chain is built from TRBV4-1 and TRBJ2-3, with 7 bases aligning to TRBD2. Germline V gene data show CDR1 as MGHRA and CDR2 as YSYEKL. Trimming cost V 0 bases and J 7 bases; bases outside gene matches: 16. The CDR3 is made up of 18 amino acids. CDR3 nucleotide sequence: TGCGCCAGCAGCCAAGAGTGGGAGGGTCCCCGATACGTGCATACGCAGTATTTT. Amino acid sequence: CASSQEWEGPRYVHTQYF.

This chain links TRBV5-1 with TRBJ1-1, with a weak D call TRBD1 (5 bases). Per the germline V gene, CDR1 is SGHRS and CDR2 is YFSETQ. This CDR3 is 15 amino acids long. The germline V and J ends were trimmed by 0 bases and 0 bases, with 9 bases remaining between them. CDR3 amino acids: CASSLGQGMNTEAFF. The CDR3 DNA sequence: TGCGCCAGCAGCTTGGGGCAGGGCATGAACACTGAAGCTTTCTTT.

A single count supports this clone. The V and J genes are TRBV28 and TRBJ2-2; D possibly corresponds to TRBD2 (6 bases). Trimming left V 1 base short and J 5 bases short, with 11 bases between. Germline values: CDR1 MDHEN, CDR2 SYDVKM. The CDR3 runs to 15 residues. CDR3 amino acids: CASSLYGSKTGELFF. DNA of the CDR3: TGTGCCAGCAGTTTATACGGGAGTAAAACCGGGGAGCTGTTTTTT.

This clone was seen just once. The chain couples TRBV6-6 to TRBJ1-2; 8 nucleotides align to TRBD1. Germline values: CDR1 MNHNY, CDR2 SVGAGI (reference sequence). CDR3 length: 15 residues. Germline trimming cut 6 bases from V and 5 bases from J; bases unmatched to any gene: 11. The CDR3 loop reads CASSQASQGEYGYTF. CDR3 DNA sequence: TGTGCCAGCAGCCAGGCTTCACAGGGGGAGTATGGCTACACCTTC.

This clone appeared a few times. A junction end diverges from the germline sequence, so it may reflect a read error. The chain employs TRBV6-6 and TRBJ2-7, with D maybe TRBD2 (5 bases). The CDR3 consists of 13 residues. The germline V gene has CDR1 MNHNY and CDR2 SVGAGI (reference sequence). The chain's CDR3 is CASSDSGSVAQYF. CDR3 DNA: TGTGCCAGCAGTGACTCGGGGAGCGTTGCGCAGTACTTC.

The V call is TRBV5-1, the J call TRBJ1-2; a weak D match, TRBD1 (6 bases). The germline V gene encodes CDR1 SGHRS and CDR2 YFSETQ. CDR3 length equals 15 residues. V dropped 6 bases and J dropped 1 base, with 16 bases sitting between them. The CDR3 spells CASTSGTYINYGYTF. DNA of the CDR3: TGCGCCAGCACCTCCGGGACATACATTAACTATGGCTACACCTTC.

This clone was detected a few times. The rearrangement joins TRBV29-1 to TRBJ2-2; TRBD2 agrees at 9 bases. The trim removed 6 bases at V and 6 bases at J, leaving 11 bases unmatched. Per germline, CDR1 SQVTM and CDR2 ANQGSEA. The CDR3 contains 15 residues. In DNA form, the CDR3 reads TGCAGCGTGTTGTCAACTAGCGGGTTTCCCGGGGAGCTGTTTTTT. It translates to CSVLSTSGFPGELFF.

A note on this clone: One junction end disagrees with the germline gene, perhaps due to a read error. The V gene is TRBV2, the J gene TRBJ2-7; 8 nucleotides agree with TRBD1. The CDR3 consists of 21 residues. CDR1 and CDR2 (germline): SNHLY, FYNNEI. CDR3 coding DNA: TGTGCGAGCACACCGTTCTGGACCTCTCGGCCGGGACAGGCCAACTCCTACGAGCAGTACTTC. Residues: CASTPFWTSRPGQANSYEQYF. Together with reference TRBV2 and TRBJ2-7, the CDR3 gives the full variable domain: EPEVTQTPSHQVTQMGQEVILRCVPISNHLYFYWYRQILGQKVEFLVSFYNNEISEKSEIFDDQFSVERPDGSNFTLKIRSTKLEDSAMYFCASTPFWTSRPGQANSYEQYFGPGTRLTVT.

V gene TRBV6-6 combines with J gene TRBJ2-7; tentatively, D is TRBD1 (5 bases). Per the germline V gene, CDR1 is MNHNY and CDR2 is SVGAGI (reference sequence). V was clipped by 10 bases and J by 3 bases, with 10 bases between them. The CDR3 loop spans 11 amino acids. This CDR3 is CATAGHYEQYF. In DNA form, the CDR3 reads TGTGCCACCGCCGGACACTACGAGCAGTACTTC.

The gene calls are TRBV27 and TRBJ1-2; 7 nucleotides match TRBD1. This CDR3 comprises 14 residues. V lost 4 bases, J lost 5 bases, and 7 bases stayed unmatched. Germline loops: CDR1 MNHEY, CDR2 SMNVEV (reference sequence). Written as DNA, the CDR3 is TGTGCCAGCAGTTCCCGGGACAGACCTTATGGCTACACCTTC. As protein: CASSSRDRPYGYTF.

The gene calls are TRBV7-9 and TRBJ1-1; tentatively, D is TRBD1 (5 bases). Trimming pared 2 bases from V and 4 bases from J, leaving 23 bases between. Per the germline V gene, CDR1 is SEHNR and CDR2 is FQNEAQ (reference sequence). The CDR3 extends over 18 amino acids. The CDR3 sequence: CASSLSGGTFQGSTEAFF. The CDR3, as DNA: TGTGCCAGCAGCTTAAGTGGGGGGACTTTTCAGGGTTCCACTGAAGCTTTCTTT.

This clone was recorded once. The V gene is TRBV7-2, the J gene TRBJ1-5; 7 bases match TRBD1. Losses at the gene ends were 1 base for V and 4 bases for J; bases not matched to a gene: 4. Germline assignment: CDR1 SGHTA and CDR2 FQGNSA. This CDR3 region has 15 residues. The CDR3: CASSLVGTENQPQHF. CDR3 sequence (DNA): TGTGCCAGCAGCTTAGTCGGGACAGAGAATCAGCCCCAGCATTTT.

The V call is TRBV5-5, the J call TRBJ2-7, with 12 positions matching TRBD2. The CDR3 has 16 residues. Trimming cost V 2 bases and J 4 bases; bases outside gene matches: 7. Germline values: CDR1 SGHKS, CDR2 YYEKEE (reference sequence). The CDR3 reads CASSLRLAGALYEQYF. In DNA, the CDR3 is TGTGCCAGCAGCTTACGACTAGCGGGAGCCCTATACGAGCAGTACTTC.

The rearrangement uses TRBV7-2 and TRBJ2-1; a weak D match, TRBD2 (6 bases). Trimming took 5 bases from V and 4 from J, leaving 12 bases between them. CDR1 and CDR2 from the germline V gene are SGHTA and FQGNSA. This CDR3 contains 14 residues. The CDR3 sequence: CASSNSGGYNEQFF. The CDR3 nucleotides are TGTGCCAGCAGCAATAGCGGAGGGTACAATGAGCAGTTCTTC.

V usage is TRBV6-1 and J usage is TRBJ2-7, with 7 bases matching TRBD1. J was trimmed by 3 bases and V by 3 bases; bases with no gene match: 2. This CDR3 has 13 residues. CDR1 MNHNS and CDR2 SASEGT come from the germline V gene. CDR3 region: CASSDRGFYEQYF. The CDR3 DNA sequence: TGTGCCAGCAGTGACAGGGGGTTCTACGAGCAGTACTTC.

V and J are TRBV4-1 and TRBJ1-2; a weak D match, TRBD1 (6 bases). This CDR3 region has 15 residues. The V gene lost 0 bases and the J gene lost 3 bases, with 11 bases spanning the gap. The V gene's germline CDR1 is MGHRA and CDR2 YSYEKL. The CDR3 DNA reads TGCGCCAGCAGCCAAGAGGGACAATCGTACTATGGCTACACCTTC. The encoded protein is CASSQEGQSYYGYTF.

The rearrangement joins TRBV7-2 to TRBJ2-7; 8 bases match TRBD1. Germline V gene lookup returns CDR1 SGHTA and CDR2 FQGNSA. V lost 1 base and J lost 0; bases outside the gene matches: 8. This CDR3 has 17 amino acids. DNA for the CDR3: TGTGCCAGCAGCTTAGAGCCCCAGGGGGCAATCTCCTACGAGCAGTACTTC. It is translated as CASSLEPQGAISYEQYF.

The rearrangement uses TRBV5-8 and TRBJ1-3; D remains ambiguous. The CDR3 has 14 amino acids. Germline CDR1 SGHTS, CDR2 YDEGEE. V lost 0 bases and J lost 9, with 13 bases in between. CDR3 residues: CASSLVPGRGTIYF. CDR3 sequence (DNA): TGTGCCAGCAGCTTGGTACCCGGGAGAGGCACCATATATTTT.

This clone was seen only a few times. This chain connects TRBV4-1 to TRBJ2-5; TRBD1 matches at 8 bases. CDR1 is MGHRA and CDR2 is YSYEKL in the germline V gene. This CDR3 contains 16 residues. V gave up 0 bases and J gave up 5 bases; unmatched junction bases: 8. The chain's CDR3 is CASSQEQGDIRETQYF. CDR3 coding DNA: TGCGCCAGCAGCCAAGAACAGGGGGATATCCGCGAGACCCAGTACTTC.

This clone is medium-sized in the sample. The V and J genes are TRBV18 and TRBJ2-2, with TRBD2 matching over 15 bases. This CDR3 is built from 19 residues. The germline V gene encodes CDR1 KGHSH and CDR2 LQKENI. V lost 3 bases and J lost 6; bases outside the gene matches: 11. The CDR3 DNA follows: TGTGCCAGCTCACCCCTCGCCGGGACTAGCGGGAGGTCAGCCGGGGAGCTGTTTTTT. Protein sequence: CASSPLAGTSGRSAGELFF.

The gene calls are TRBV5-4 and TRBJ2-7; a possible D gene is TRBD2 (6 bases). There are 16 residues in the CDR3. Trimming stripped 0 bases from V and 1 base from J, with 14 bases between. Germline CDR1 reads SGHNT; CDR2 reads YYREEE (reference sequence). This CDR3 reads CASSLGRGMVSYEQYF. The CDR3 region has the DNA TGTGCCAGCAGCTTGGGGCGGGGTATGGTTTCCTACGAGCAGTACTTC.

This chain joins TRBV7-8 and TRBJ1-1; no clear D. CDR1 and CDR2 from the germline V gene are SGHVS and FQNEAQ. This CDR3 spans 14 amino acids. V was trimmed by 4 bases and J by 3 bases, leaving 12 bases between them. The CDR3 region has the DNA TGTGCCAGCAGCTCTCTCGAGGGTTACACTGAAGCTTTCTTT. Translation: CASSSLEGYTEAFF.

V and J are TRBV6-6 and TRBJ1-1, with D hard to call. This CDR3 region has 14 residues. V gave up 2 bases and J gave up 6 bases, with 13 bases separating them. Germline V gene sequence: CDR1 MNHNY, CDR2 SVGAGI (reference sequence). CDR3 bases: TGTGCCAGCAGTTACCCTGACCCCGGGGCTGAAGCTTTCTTT. Protein product: CASSYPDPGAEAFF.

This clone is large. The chain has TRBV25-1 and TRBJ1-3; D is ambiguous. From germline, CDR1 is MGHDK and CDR2 SYGVNS. Trimming took off 1 base at V and 0 bases at J, with 4 bases between the two ends. This CDR3 region has 14 residues. DNA of the CDR3: TGTGCCAGCAGTGAATTGAGCTCTGGAAACACCATATATTTT. It specifies CASSELSSGNTIYF.

CDR3: CASIVTGLDTEAFF. The CDR3 DNA reads as TGTGCCAGTATAGTGACAGGTCTGGACACTGAAGCTTTCTTT. V usage is TRBV19 and J usage is TRBJ1-1; maybe TRBD1 (6 bases). V was trimmed by 7 bases and J by 3 bases, leaving 15 bases between them. CDR1 is LNHDA and CDR2 is SQIVND in the germline V gene (reference sequence). This CDR3 has 14 amino acids.